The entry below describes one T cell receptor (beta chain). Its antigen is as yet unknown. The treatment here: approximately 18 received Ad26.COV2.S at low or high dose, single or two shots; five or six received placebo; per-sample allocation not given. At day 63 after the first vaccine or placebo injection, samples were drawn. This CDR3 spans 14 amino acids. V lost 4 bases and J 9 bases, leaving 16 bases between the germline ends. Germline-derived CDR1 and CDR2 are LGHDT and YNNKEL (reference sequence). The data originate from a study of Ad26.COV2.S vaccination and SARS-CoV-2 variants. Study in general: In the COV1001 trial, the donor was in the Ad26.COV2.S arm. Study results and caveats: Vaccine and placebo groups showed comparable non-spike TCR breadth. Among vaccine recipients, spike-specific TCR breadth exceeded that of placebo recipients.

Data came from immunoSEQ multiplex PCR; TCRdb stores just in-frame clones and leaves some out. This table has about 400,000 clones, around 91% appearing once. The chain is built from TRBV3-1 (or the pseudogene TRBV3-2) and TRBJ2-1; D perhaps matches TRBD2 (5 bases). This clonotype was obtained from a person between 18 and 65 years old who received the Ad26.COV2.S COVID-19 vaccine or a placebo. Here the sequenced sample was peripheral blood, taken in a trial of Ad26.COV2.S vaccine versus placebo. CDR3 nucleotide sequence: TGTGCCAGCAGCCCTTTGGAGGCCCTCGGTGAGCAGTTCTTC. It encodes CASSPLEALGEQFF.